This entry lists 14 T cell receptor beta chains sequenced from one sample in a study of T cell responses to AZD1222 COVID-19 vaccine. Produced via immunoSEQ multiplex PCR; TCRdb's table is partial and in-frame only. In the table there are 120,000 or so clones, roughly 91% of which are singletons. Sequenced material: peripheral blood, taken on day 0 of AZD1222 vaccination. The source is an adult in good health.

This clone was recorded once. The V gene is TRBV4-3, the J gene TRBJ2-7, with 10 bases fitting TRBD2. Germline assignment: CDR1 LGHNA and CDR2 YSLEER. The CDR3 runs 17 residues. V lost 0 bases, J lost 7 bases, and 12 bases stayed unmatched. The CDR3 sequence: CASSQDYGLAEFGEQYF. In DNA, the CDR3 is TGCGCCAGCAGCCAAGATTACGGACTAGCGGAATTCGGAGAGCAGTACTTC.

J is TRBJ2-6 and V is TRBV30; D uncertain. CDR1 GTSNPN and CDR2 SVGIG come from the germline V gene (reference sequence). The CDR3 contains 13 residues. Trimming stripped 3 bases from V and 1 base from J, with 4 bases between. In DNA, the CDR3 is TGTGCCTGGAGGATATCTGGGGCCAACGTCCTGACTTTC. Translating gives CAWRISGANVLTF.

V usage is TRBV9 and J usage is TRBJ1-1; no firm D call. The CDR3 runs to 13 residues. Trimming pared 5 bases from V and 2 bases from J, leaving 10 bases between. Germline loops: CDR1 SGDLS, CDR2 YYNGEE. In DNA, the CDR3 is TGTGCCAGCAGTAAGGACGTCAACACTGAAGCTTTCTTT. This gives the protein CASSKDVNTEAFF.

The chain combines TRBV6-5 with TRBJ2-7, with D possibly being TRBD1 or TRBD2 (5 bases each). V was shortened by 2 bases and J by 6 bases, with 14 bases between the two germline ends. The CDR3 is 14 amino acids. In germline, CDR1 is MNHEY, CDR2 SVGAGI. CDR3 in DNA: TGTGCCAGCAGTTACGCGAGGGGTCCCTCCGAGCAGTACTTC. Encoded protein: CASSYARGPSEQYF.

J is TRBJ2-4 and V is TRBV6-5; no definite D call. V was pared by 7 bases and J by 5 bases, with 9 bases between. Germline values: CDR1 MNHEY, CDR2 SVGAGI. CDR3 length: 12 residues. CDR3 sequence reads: CASKFTENIQYF. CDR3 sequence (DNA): TGTGCCAGCAAGTTTACCGAAAACATTCAGTACTTC.

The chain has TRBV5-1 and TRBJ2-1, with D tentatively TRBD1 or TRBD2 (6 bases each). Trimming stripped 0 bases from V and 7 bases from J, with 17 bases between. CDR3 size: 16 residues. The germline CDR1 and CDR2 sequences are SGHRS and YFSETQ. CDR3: CASSLEPSGAANEQFF. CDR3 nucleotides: TGCGCCAGCAGCTTGGAACCCTCGGGGGCGGCTAATGAGCAGTTCTTC.

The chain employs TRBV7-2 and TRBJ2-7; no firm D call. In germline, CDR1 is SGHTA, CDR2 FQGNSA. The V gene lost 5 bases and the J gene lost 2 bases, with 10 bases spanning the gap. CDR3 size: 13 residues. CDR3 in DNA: TGTGCCAGCAGCCCCGGGCAGCCCTACGAGCAGTACTTC. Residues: CASSPGQPYEQYF.

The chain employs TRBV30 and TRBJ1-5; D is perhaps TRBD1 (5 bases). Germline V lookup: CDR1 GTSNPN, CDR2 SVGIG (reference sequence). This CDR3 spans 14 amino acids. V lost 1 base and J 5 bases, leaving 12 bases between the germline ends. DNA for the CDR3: TGTGCCTGGAGTGCCCTGACAGCCGATCAGCCCCAGCATTTT. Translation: CAWSALTADQPQHF.

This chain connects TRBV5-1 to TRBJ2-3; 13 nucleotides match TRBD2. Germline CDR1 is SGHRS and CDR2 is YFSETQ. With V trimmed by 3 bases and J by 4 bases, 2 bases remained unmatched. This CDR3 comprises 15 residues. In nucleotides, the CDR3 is TGCGCCAGCAGCTGGGGACTAGCGGGGCCAGATACGCAGTATTTT. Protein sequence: CASSWGLAGPDTQYF.

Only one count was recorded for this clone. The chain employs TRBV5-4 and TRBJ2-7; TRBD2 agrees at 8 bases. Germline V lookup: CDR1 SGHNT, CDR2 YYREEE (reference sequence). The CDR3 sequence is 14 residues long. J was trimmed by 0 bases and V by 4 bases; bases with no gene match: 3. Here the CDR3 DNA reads TGTGCCAGCAGCAGCGGGGGTTCCTCCTACGAGCAGTACTTC. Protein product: CASSSGGSSYEQYF.

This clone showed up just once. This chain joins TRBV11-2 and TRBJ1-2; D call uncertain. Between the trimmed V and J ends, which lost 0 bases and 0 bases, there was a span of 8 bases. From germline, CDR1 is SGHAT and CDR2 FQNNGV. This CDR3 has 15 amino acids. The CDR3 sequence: CASSLDLLSNYGYTF. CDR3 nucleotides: TGTGCCAGCAGCTTAGATCTATTATCTAACTATGGCTACACCTTC.

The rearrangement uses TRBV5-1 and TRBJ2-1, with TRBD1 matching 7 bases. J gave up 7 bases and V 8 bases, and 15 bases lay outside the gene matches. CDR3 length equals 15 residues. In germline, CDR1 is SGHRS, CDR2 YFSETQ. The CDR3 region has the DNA TGCGCCAGTCAATCAAGGACAGGAAGCCAAAATGAGCAGTTCTTC. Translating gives CASQSRTGSQNEQFF.

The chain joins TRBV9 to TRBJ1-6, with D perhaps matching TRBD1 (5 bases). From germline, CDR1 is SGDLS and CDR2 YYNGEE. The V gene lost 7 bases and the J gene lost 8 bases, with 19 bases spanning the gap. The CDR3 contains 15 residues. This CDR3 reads CASALGPGGDSPLHF. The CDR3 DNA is TGTGCCAGCGCCCTGGGCCCGGGAGGGGATTCACCCCTCCACTTT.

The CDR3 is CASSSYRGPVDGYTF. The CDR3 DNA is TGTGCCAGCAGCTCGTACAGGGGGCCGGTGGATGGCTACACCTTC. This chain connects TRBV7-9 to TRBJ1-2, with TRBD1 matching 9 bases. Germline V gene lookup returns CDR1 SEHNR and CDR2 FQNEAQ (reference sequence). V dropped 4 bases and J dropped 6; count of bases not matched to a gene: 9. This CDR3 comprises 15 residues.